The 6 T cell receptor beta chains presented below share a single source sample, sequenced in a study of T cells in Graves' hyperthyroidism and ophthalmopathy. Template material for amplifying TCR beta CDR3 regions consisted of RNA transcripts. Using the HTBI primer set, a first-round RT-PCR was run on the TCR CDR3. TCRdb fed the multiplex PCR reads into MiXCR, producing one record per CDR3 protein. This sample has about 510,000 distinct CDR3 sequences; approximately 49% occur once, and the top ten carry about two fifths. Sequencing used peripheral blood or thyroid tissue (not recorded which). The receptors were gathered from an adult woman with Graves' disease, either hyperthyroidism or ophthalmopathy (not recorded which).

This chain uses TRBV10-3 with TRBJ2-2, with 16 bases fitting TRBD2. Losses at the gene ends were 8 bases for V and 2 bases for J; bases not matched to a gene: 5. CDR3 size: 17 residues. The germline CDR1 and CDR2 sequences are ENHRY and SYGVKD. CDR3 nucleotide sequence: TGTGCCATCGGAGGGACTAGCGGGAGGGTCAACACCGGGGAGCTGTTTTTT. Amino acid sequence: CAIGGTSGRVNTGELFF.

This clonotype has at least ten counts. The gene calls are TRBV20-1 and TRBJ2-7; TRBD2 aligns across 9 bases. The CDR3 covers 12 residues. Germline V CDR1 and CDR2: DFQATT, SNEGSKA (reference sequence). CDR3 coding DNA: TGCGGCGGCGGGAGGGTAGGTTACGAGCAGTACTTC. Translating gives CGGGRVGYEQYF.

As concerns this clonotype: At one boundary the junction diverges from the germline segment, which might be a read error. The rearrangement joins TRBV4-1 to TRBJ1-4; D is unresolved. Looked up from germline, CDR1 is MGHRA and CDR2 is YSYEKL. This CDR3 has 15 residues. The CDR3 bases are TGCGCCGGCAGCCAAGATAGGGCTTATAATGAAAAACTGTTTTTT. Translation gives CAGSQDRAYNEKLFF.

This clonotype was detected many times. The chain employs TRBV7-8 and TRBJ2-5, with TRBD2 matching over 12 bases. The germline V gene has CDR1 SGHVS and CDR2 FQNEAQ. Trimming at V came to 1 base and at J to 0 bases, leaving 9 bases not matched to a gene. CDR3 length: 19 residues. CDR3 sequence reads: CASSLVVTSGSWYQETQYF. As DNA, the CDR3 is TGTGCCAGCAGCTTAGTCGTGACTAGCGGGAGCTGGTACCAAGAGACCCAGTACTTC.

J is TRBJ1-2 and V is TRBV28; the D gene is possibly TRBD1 (5 bases). The CDR3 spans 14 residues. The V gene lost 3 bases and the J gene lost 3 bases, with 11 bases spanning the gap. Germline values: CDR1 MDHEN, CDR2 SYDVKM. CDR3: CASSLRGRDYGYTF. For the CDR3, the DNA is TGTGCCAGCAGTTTGAGGGGTAGGGACTATGGCTACACCTTC.

This clonotype was counted ten times or more. The rearrangement joins TRBV12-3 or TRBV12-4 to TRBJ1-1, with 7 bases that match TRBD1. V trimming: 3 bases; J trimming: 8 bases; junction bases outside the gene matches: 3. This CDR3 region has 12 residues. In DNA form, the CDR3 reads TGTGCCAGCAGTTTTTGGGACAGAGAAGCTTTCTTT. As protein: CASSFWDREAFF.